This T cell receptor beta chain emerged from a study of T cell changes during pregnancy in multiple sclerosis. This clone was detected a few times. Trimming cost V 4 bases and J 2 bases; bases outside gene matches: 5. The germline V gene has CDR1 WNHNN and CDR2 SYGVQD (reference sequence). This CDR3 is 15 amino acids long. Only in-frame clones appear in the TCRdb table, and some are missing; sequencing was by immunoSEQ multiplex PCR. The sample lists tens of thousands of clones, around 93% occurring once. This TCR derives from a female donor with multiple sclerosis, enrolled in a pregnancy study. Here the sequenced sample was CD4+ T cells from peripheral blood mononuclear cells, taken before pregnancy. The chain links TRBV10-1 to TRBJ1-2; 9 positions agree with TRBD1. This CDR3 is CASSAPGTGNYGYTF. For the CDR3, the DNA is TGCGCCAGCAGTGCGCCCGGGACAGGGAACTATGGCTACACCTTC.